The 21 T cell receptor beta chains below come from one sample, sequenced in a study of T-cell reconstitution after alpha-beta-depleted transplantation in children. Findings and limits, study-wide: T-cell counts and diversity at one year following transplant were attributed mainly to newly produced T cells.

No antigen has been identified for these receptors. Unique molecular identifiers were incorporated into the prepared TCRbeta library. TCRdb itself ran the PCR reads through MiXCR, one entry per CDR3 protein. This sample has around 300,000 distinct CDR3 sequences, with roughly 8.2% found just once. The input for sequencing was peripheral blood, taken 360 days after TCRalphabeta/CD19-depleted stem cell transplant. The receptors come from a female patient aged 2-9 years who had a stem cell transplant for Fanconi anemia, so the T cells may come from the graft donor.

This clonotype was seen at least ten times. CDR3 DNA sequence: TGTGCCAGCAGTTTCTCACTGGACTCTGGGGCCAACGTCCTGACTTTC. Translated: CASSFSLDSGANVLTF. This chain joins TRBV12-3 or TRBV12-4 and TRBJ2-6; D remains ambiguous. Trimming took 3 bases from V and 0 from J, leaving 9 bases between them. The CDR3 is made up of 16 amino acids.

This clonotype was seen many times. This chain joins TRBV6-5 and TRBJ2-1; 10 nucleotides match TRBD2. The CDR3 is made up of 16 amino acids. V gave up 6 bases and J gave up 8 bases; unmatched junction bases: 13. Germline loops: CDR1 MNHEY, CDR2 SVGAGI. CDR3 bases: TGTGCCAGCAGCTTCCTAGCGGGAGAGGGACGCGATGAGCAGTTCTTC. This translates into CASSFLAGEGRDEQFF.

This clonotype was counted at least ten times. CDR3 DNA sequence: TGCAGTGCTAGAGATCCCCACCGACAGGGGCGATCCTACAATGAGCAGTTCTTC. As protein: CSARDPHRQGRSYNEQFF. The rearrangement joins TRBV20-1 to TRBJ2-1; 8 positions match TRBD1. The CDR3 totals 18 residues. Germline values: CDR1 DFQATT, CDR2 SNEGSKA (reference sequence). V was clipped by 0 bases and J by 1 base; unmatched bases: 11.

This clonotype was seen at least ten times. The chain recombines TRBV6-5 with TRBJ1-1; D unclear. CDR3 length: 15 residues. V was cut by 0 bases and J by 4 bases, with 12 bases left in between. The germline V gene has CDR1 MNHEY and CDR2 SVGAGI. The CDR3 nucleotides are TGTGCCAGCAGTTACTCGATGCCAGGCGGCACTGAAGCTTTCTTT. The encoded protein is CASSYSMPGGTEAFF.

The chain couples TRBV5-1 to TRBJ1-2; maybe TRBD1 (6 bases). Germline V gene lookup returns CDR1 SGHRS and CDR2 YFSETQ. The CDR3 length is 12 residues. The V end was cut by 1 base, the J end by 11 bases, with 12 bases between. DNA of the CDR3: TGCGCCAGCAGCTTGTGGTACAGGGTTTACACCTTC. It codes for CASSLWYRVYTF.

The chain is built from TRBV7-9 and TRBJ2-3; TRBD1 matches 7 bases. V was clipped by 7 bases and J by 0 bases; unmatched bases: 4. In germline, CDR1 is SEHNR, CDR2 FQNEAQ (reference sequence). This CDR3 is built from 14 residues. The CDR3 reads CASTGTVSTDTQYF. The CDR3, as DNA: TGTGCCAGCACCGGGACAGTCAGCACAGATACGCAGTATTTT.

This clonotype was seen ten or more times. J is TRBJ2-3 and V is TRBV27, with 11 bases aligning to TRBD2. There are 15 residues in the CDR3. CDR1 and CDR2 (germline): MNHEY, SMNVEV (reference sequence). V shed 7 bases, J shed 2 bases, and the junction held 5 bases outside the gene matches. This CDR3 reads CASNVAGGLTDTQYF. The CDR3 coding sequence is TGTGCCAGCAACGTAGCGGGGGGGCTCACAGATACGCAGTATTTT.

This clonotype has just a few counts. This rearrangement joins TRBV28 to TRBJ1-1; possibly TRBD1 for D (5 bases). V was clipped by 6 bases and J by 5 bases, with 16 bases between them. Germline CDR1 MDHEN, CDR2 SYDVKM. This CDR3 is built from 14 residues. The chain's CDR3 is CASRWGYTPTEAFF. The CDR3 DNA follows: TGTGCCAGCAGATGGGGGTACACCCCGACTGAAGCTTTCTTT.

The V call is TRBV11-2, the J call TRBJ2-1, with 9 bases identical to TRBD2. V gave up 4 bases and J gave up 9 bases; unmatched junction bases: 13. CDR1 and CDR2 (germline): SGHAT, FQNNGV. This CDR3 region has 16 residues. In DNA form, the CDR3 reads TGTGCCAGCAGCTCTCTTCAGCGGGGGGTTCTGGTTGAGCAGTTCTTC. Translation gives CASSSLQRGVLVEQFF.

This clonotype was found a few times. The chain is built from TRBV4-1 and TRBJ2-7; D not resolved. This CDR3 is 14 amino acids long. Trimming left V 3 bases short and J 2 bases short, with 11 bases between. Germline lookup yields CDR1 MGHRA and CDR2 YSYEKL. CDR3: CASSHPGVAYEQYF. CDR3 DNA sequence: TGCGCCAGCAGCCACCCCGGAGTAGCCTACGAGCAGTACTTC.

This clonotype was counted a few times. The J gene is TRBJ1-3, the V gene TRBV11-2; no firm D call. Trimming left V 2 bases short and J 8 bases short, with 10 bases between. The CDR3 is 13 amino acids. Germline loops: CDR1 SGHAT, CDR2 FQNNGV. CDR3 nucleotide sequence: TGTGCCAGCAGCTTATCCAAGGCAGACACCATATATTTT. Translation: CASSLSKADTIYF.

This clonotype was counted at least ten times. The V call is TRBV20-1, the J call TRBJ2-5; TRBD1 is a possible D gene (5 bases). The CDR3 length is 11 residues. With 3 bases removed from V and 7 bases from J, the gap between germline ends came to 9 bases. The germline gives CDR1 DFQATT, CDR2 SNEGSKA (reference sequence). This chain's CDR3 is CSARGPGTQYF. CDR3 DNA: TGCAGTGCTAGGGGGCCGGGGACCCAGTACTTC.

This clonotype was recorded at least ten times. CDR3 DNA: TGCAGTGCTAGCCTTGAGAGCGGGGCCCCCGGGAAAAACATTCAGTACTTC. Its protein product is CSASLESGAPGKNIQYF. V gene TRBV20-1 combines with J gene TRBJ2-4; 7 bases match TRBD2. Germline values: CDR1 DFQATT, CDR2 SNEGSKA (reference sequence). Trimming removed 3 bases from V and 4 bases from J; junction bases left unmatched: 15. The CDR3 loop spans 17 amino acids.

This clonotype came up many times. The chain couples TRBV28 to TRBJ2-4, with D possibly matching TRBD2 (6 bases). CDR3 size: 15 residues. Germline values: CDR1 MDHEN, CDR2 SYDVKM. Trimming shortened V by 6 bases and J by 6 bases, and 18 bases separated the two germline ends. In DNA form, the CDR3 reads TGTGCCAGCAGCACGGGGACTCCCGGCGGAAACATTCAGTACTTC. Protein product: CASSTGTPGGNIQYF.

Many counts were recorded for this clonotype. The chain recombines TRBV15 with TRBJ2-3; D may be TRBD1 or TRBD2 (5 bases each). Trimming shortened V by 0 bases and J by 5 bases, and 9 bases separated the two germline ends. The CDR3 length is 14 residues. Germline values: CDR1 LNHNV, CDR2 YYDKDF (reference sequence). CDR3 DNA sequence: TGTGCCACCAGCAGAGATCGAGGGGAAGATACGCAGTATTTT. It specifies CATSRDRGEDTQYF.

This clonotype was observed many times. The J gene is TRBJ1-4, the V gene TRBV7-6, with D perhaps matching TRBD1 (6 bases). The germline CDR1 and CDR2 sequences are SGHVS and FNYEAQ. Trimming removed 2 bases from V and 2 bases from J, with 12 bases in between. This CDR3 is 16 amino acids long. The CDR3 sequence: CASSLFARGTNEKLFF. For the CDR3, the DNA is TGTGCCAGCAGCTTATTCGCTAGGGGGACTAATGAAAAACTGTTTTTT. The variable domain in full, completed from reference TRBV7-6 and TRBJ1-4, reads GAGVSQSPRYKVTKRGQDVALRCDPISGHVSLYWYRQALGQGPEFLTYFNYEAQQDKSGLPNDRFSAERPEGSISTLTIQRTEQRDSAMYRCASSLFARGTNEKLFFGSGTQLSVL.

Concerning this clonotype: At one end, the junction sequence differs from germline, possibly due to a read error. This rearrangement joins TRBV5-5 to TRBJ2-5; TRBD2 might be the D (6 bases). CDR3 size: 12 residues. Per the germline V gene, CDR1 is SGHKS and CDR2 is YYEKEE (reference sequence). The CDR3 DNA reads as TGTGCCAGCAGCTCATCGGGGGAGACCCAGCACTTC. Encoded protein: CASSSSGETQHF.

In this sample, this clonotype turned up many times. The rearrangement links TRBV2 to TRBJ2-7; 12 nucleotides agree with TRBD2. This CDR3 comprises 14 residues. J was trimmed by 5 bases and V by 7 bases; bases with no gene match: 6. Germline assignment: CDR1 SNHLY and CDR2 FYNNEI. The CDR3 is CASKERTSGNEQYF. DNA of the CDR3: TGTGCCAGCAAGGAGAGGACTAGCGGGAACGAGCAGTACTTC.

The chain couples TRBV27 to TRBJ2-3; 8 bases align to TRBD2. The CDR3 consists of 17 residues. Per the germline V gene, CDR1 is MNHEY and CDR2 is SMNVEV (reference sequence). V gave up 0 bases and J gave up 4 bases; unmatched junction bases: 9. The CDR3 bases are TGTGCCAGCAGTTTATCGCTCGGACTAGCCGCCCCAGATACGCAGTATTTT. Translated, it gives CASSLSLGLAAPDTQYF.

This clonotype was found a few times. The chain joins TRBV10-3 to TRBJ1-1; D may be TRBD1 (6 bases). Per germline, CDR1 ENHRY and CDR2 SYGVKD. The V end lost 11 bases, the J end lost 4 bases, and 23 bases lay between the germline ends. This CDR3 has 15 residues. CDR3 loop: CAVHPGRGDITEAFF. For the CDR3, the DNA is TGTGCCGTCCATCCGGGGCGGGGGGACATCACTGAAGCTTTCTTT.

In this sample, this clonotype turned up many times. CDR3 coding DNA: TGTGCCAGCAGCTTCGGACAGGGGTGGCACTTT. Translation: CASSFGQGWHF. The genes are TRBV5-5 and TRBJ1-6; TRBD1 agrees at 9 bases. CDR3 length: 11 amino acids. V lost 2 bases to trimming and J lost 19 bases; unmatched junction nucleotides: 4. Germline V gene lookup returns CDR1 SGHKS and CDR2 YYEKEE (reference sequence). The full variable domain, with the rest looked up from reference TRBV5-5 and TRBJ1-6, is DAGVTQSPTHLIKTRGQQVTLRCSPISGHKSVSWYQQVLGQGPQFIFQYYEKEERGRGNFPDRFSARQFPNYSSELNVNALLLGDSALYLCASSFGQGWHFGNGTRLTVT.